This passage covers 3 T cell receptor beta chains from one sample sequenced in a study of Graves' ophthalmopathy and Graves' hyperthyroidism listed by TCRdb under 2018. Sequencing instrument: Illumina HiSeq 2000. For repertoire sequencing, the TCR beta CDR3 regions were amplified from RNA transcripts. The first round of RT-PCR was done with HTBI primers and the Qiagen OneStep RT-PCR kit, and was followed by a second round of multiplex PCR, then size selection and purification. TCRdb reanalyzed the raw reads on its own, using fastp at Q25 for trimming and MiXCR for clone calling, and kept in-frame beta chains. Rows matching on CDR3 protein sequence are summarized as one entry with the most common DNA and genes. Across this sample there are around 520,000 distinct CDR3 sequences, with just under 40% seen only once. The ten largest make up about 4% of the sample. The sequencing input was peripheral blood or thyroid tissue (not recorded which). The receptor source for this set is an adult man with Graves' hyperthyroidism.

This clonotype has ten or more counts. The chain employs TRBV6-1 and TRBJ1-5; 7 bases fit TRBD1. J gave up 5 bases and V 1 base, and 2 bases lay outside the gene matches. This CDR3 comprises 14 residues. Germline values: CDR1 MNHNS, CDR2 SASEGT. CDR3 DNA: TGTGCCAGCAGTGAAGTAGGACAGGATCAGCCCCAGCATTTT. This codes for CASSEVGQDQPQHF.

The genes are TRBV7-3 and TRBJ2-3; the match to TRBD2 covers 8 bases. The germline V gene has CDR1 SGHTA and CDR2 FQGTGA. The CDR3 is made up of 15 amino acids. Trimming took 3 bases from V and 2 from J; bases not matched to a gene: 4. The CDR3 sequence is CASSFGGVVTDTQYF. CDR3 DNA: TGTGCCAGCAGCTTCGGGGGGGTGGTCACAGATACGCAGTATTTT.

V usage is TRBV29-1 and J usage is TRBJ2-1; TRBD2 matches at 7 bases. This CDR3 is 12 amino acids long. Germline assignment: CDR1 SQVTM and CDR2 ANQGSEA. Trimming cost V 5 bases and J 7 bases; bases outside gene matches: 5. The chain's CDR3 is CSVSSGNNEQFF. CDR3 DNA: TGCAGCGTTAGCAGCGGGAATAATGAGCAGTTCTTC.